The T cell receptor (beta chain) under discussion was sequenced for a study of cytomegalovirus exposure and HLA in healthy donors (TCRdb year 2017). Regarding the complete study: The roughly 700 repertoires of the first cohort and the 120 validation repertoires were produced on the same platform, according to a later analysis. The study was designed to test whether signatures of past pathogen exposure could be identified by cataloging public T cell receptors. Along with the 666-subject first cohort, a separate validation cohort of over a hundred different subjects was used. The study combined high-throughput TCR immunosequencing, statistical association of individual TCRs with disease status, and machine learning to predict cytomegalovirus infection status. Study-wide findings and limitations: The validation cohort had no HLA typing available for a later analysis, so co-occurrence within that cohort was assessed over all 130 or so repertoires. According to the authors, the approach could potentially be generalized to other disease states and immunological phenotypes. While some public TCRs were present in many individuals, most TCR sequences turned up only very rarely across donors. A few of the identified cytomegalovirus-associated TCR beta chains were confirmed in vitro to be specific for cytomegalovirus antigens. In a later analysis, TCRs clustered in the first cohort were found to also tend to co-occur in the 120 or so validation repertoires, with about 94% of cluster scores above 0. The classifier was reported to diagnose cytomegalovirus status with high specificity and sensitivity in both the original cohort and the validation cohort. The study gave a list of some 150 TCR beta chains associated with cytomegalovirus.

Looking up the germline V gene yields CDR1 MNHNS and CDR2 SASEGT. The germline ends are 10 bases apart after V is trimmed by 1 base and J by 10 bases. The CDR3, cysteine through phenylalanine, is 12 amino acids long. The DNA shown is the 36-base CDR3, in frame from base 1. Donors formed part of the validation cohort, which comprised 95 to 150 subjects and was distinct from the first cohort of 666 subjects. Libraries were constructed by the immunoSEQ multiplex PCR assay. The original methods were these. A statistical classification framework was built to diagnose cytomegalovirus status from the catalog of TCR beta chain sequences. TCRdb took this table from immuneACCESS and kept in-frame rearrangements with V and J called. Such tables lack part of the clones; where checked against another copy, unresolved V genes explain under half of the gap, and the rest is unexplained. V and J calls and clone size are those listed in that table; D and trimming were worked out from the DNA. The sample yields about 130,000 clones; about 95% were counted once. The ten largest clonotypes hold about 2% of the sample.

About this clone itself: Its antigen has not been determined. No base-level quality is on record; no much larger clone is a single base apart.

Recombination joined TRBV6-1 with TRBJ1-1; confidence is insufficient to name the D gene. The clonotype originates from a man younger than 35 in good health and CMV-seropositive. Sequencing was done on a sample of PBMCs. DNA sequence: TGTGCCAGCAGTGAAGGCAGGTCTACAGCTTTCTTT. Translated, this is CASSEGRSTAFF.